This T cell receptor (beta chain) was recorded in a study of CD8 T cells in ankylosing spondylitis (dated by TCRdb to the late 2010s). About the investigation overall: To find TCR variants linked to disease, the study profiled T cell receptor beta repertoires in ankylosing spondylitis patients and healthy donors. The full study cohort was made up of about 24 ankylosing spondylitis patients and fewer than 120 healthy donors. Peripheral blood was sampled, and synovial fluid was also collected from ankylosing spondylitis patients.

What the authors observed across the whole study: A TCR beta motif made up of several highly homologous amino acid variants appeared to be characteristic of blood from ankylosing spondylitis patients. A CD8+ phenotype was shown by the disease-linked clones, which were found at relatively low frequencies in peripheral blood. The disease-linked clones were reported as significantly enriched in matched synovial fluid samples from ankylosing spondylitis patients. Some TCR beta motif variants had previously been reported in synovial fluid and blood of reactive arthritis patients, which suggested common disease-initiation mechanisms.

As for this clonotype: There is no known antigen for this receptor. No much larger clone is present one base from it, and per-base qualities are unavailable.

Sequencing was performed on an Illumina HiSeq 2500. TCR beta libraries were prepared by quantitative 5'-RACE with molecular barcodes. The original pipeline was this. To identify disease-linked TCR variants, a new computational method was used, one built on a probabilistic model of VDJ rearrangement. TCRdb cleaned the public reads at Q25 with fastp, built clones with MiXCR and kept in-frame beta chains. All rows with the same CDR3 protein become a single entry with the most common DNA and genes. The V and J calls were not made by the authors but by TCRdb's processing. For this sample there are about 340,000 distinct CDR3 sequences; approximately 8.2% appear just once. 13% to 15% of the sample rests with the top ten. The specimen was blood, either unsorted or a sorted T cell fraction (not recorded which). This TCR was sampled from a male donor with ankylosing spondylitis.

The nucleotide sequence is TGTGCCAGCAGCCTACAGGGTCCGGGACCTGAAGCTTTCTTT. It specifies CASSLQGPGPEAFF. The V and J segments used are TRBV28 and TRBJ1-1; the best D guess is TRBD1, with 6 bases matching. Via the germline V gene, CDR1 is MDHEN and CDR2 SYDVKM. The cysteine opens and the phenylalanine closes a CDR3 of 14 amino acids. Only CDR3 DNA is held: 42 bases, read in frame from base 1. V loses 6 bases, J loses 6 bases, and the germline ends lie 17 bases apart.